Below, one T cell receptor (beta chain) is given with its context. No antigen is known for it. The sample holds no much larger clone one base away, and base qualities are not on file. Trimming removed 2 bases from V and 2 bases from J, leaving 7 bases between the germline ends. CDR3 length: 13 amino acids, cysteine to phenylalanine. CDR3 DNA only is kept here, 39 bases in frame from base 1. CDR1 and CDR2 (MNHNS, SASEGT) derive from the germline V gene. TCR CDR3 regions were amplified from genomic DNA by multiplex PCR using the deep immunoSEQ assay. Extracted genomic DNA from each cell subset was spread evenly across all wells of several immunoSEQ 96-well plates, with each plate serving as a replicate. For sorted subsets, roughly 200 ng of genomic DNA, equivalent to tens of thousands of T cell genomes, went into each replicate PCR. Purified libraries were quantified with a Qubit 3.0 fluorometer, sized on a Bioanalyzer 2100, and re-quantified with the KAPA Library Quantification kit. Every immunoSEQ 96-well plate was sequenced on a dedicated single-read 150-cycle Illumina NextSeq 550 flow cell. Per the original workflow: Because the immunoSEQ output included only junctional sequences and no quality scores, the filtering could not be the same as the filtering used for full-length reads. Sequences were annotated with PyIR, a Python wrapper for IgBLAST v1.9, and V/J genes and CDR3 were assigned using IMGT germline references. Reads were filtered out if the reads had weak V/J assignments (E-value above 1e-6), no CDR3, stop codons, out-of-frame junctions, or ambiguous translated residues. V3J clonotypes were defined by identical inferred V gene, J gene, and CDR3 amino acid sequence. Percentage overlap between repertoires was computed as shared unique clonotypes divided by the size of the smaller repertoire. RTK rarefaction, the Chao1 estimator, and Recon v2.1 estimates of unobserved clonotypes were used to assess repertoire richness. For all TCRbeta clonotypes obtained by the gDNA method from four donors, generation probabilities were computed with OLGA. Not all clones reach the TCRdb copy of this immuneACCESS table, which keeps in-frame sequences only. Checked studies attribute under half of the gap to unresolved V genes and leave the rest unexplained. For V, J and clone size, that table is used; D and trimming come from the DNA. This sample has millions of clones in its table, and about 92% of those were observed once. Of the sample, roughly 0.15% falls within the top ten clones.

The donors were healthy, HIV-negative adults with no recently reported acute infections or vaccinations. Only Caucasian adults living in Nashville, Tennessee, USA were represented among the donors. CD4+ T cells were enriched by magnetic negative selection; naive cells were then positively selected on CD45RA, and the negative fraction formed the memory subset. Blood was obtained by leukapheresis, after which PBMCs were separated by Ficoll-Histopaque density gradient centrifugation and cryopreserved in liquid nitrogen vapor phase. Analytical flow cytometry was used to check the purity and quantity of each magnetically sorted T cell population. From each sorted fraction, genomic DNA was isolated and quantified by UV absorbance on a Nanodrop 2000c. The data stem from a study of shared clonotypes between healthy human individuals (dated by TCRdb to 2019 to 2021). Study-level background: The cohort included a few men and a couple of women between 18 and 49 years of age. For each donor, CD4 naive and CD4 memory were each given three plates, CD8 naive was given two plates, and CD8 memory was given one plate. To estimate repertoire size and how much clonotypes are shared between individuals, the study performed deep sequencing of blood TCR repertoires from a handful of healthy adults. To increase sequencing depth and limit assay-specific biases, TCR repertoire library preparation and sequencing were carried out by different laboratories using diverse techniques. Each donor's leukapheresis produced roughly between roughly 0.85 and 10 billion PBMCs. What the study reported, not specific to this receptor: Even with the large sequencing depth, rarefaction of the sorted-subset datasets indicated that sequencing was incomplete. Clonotypes shared by all four sorted-subset donors showed higher generation probabilities than non-shared clonotypes. The genetic and exposure-history diversity represented was limited by the small number of donors. Estimated clonotype richness was generally larger for naive than for memory subsets. Pairwise subsampling indicated that sequencing depth was expected to affect the degree of clonotype sharing among donors. About 5% of naive CD4, around 4% of naive CD8, 2.3% of memory CD4, and 0.4% of memory CD8 clonotypes were shared across a few donors. Only blood was sampled, and tissue TCR repertoires likely differ from those in blood.

The source of this sequence is a man younger than 30 in good health. Source material: naive CD4+ T cells sorted from blood. This sample's cell subset or site label indicates: CD45RA+ positively selected. This sequence uses TRBV6-1 and TRBJ2-7; the D gene is not confidently resolved. The nucleotide sequence reads TGTGCCAGCAGTGAAACAAGAGCCTACGAGCAGTACTTC. Its product reads: CASSETRAYEQYF.